The present T cell receptor (beta chain) was sequenced within a study of shared clonotypes between healthy human individuals. Profiling relied on immunoSEQ multiplex PCR, and the TCRdb table lists in-frame clones only, not all of them. The data show around 1.9 million clones, about 94% seen once. In the naive CD8 group, cells lacked CD45RO and were positively selected for CCR7, so terminally differentiated effector memory CD45RA+ cells were left out. Study conclusions and caveats: Sampling was confined to blood; repertoires within tissues likely differ.

Worth noting for this clone: The antigen remains unidentified.

The CDR3 has 17 residues. Germline V gene data show CDR1 as MNHEY and CDR2 as SMNVEV (reference sequence). V was clipped by 5 bases and J by 5 bases; unmatched bases: 15. V gene TRBV27 combines with J gene TRBJ2-5; 9 bases map to TRBD2. This TCR came from a man between 18 and 35 years old in good health. Some clones in this sample may be carry-over from other donors' samples. Source material: naive CD8+ T cells from PBMCs. The CDR3: CASSPLAGEVVLETQYF. The CDR3 coding sequence is TGTGCCAGCAGTCCGTTAGCGGGAGAGGTGGTATTGGAGACCCAGTACTTC.